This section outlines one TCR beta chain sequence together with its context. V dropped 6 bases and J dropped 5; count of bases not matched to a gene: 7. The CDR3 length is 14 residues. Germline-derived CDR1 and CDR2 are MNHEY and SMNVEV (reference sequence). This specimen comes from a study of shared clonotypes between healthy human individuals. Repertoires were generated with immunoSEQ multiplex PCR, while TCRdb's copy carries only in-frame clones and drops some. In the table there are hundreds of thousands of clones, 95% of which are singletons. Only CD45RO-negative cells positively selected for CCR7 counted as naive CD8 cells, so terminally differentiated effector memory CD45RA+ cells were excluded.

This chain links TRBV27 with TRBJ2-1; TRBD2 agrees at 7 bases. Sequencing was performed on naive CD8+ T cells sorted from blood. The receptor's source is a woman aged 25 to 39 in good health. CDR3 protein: CASRTSGTNNEQFF. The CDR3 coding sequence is TGTGCCAGCAGGACCTCCGGGACTAACAATGAGCAGTTCTTC.